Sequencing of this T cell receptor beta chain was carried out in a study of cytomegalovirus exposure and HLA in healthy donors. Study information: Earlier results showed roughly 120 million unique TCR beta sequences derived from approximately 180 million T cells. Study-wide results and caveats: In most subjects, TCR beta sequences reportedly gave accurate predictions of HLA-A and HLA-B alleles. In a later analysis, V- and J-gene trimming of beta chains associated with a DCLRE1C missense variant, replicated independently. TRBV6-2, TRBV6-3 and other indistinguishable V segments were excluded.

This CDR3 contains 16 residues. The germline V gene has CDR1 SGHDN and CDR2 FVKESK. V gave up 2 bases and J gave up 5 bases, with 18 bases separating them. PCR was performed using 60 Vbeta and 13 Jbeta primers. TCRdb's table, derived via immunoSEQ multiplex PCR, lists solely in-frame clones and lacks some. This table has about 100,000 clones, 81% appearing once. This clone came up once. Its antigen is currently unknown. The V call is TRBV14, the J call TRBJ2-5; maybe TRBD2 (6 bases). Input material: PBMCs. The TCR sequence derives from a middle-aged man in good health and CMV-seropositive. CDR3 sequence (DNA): TGTGCCAGCAGCCAATGGTCGGGAGTAGAGGGGGAGACCCAGTACTTC. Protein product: CASSQWSGVEGETQYF. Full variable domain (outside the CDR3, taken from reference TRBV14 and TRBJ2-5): EAGVTQFPSHSVIEKGQTVTLRCDPISGHDNLYWYRRVMGKEIKFLLHFVKESKQDESGMPNNRFLAERTGGTYSTLKVQPAELEDSGVYFCASSQWSGVEGETQYFGPGTRLLVL.